The rows below give T cell receptor beta chains drawn from one sample of a study of OX40 agonist ivuxolimab in advanced cancers. Assay used: immunoSEQ multiplex PCR; TCRdb lists only in-frame clones, some missing. The sample shows 70,000 to 95,000 clones, 75% to 90% of them seen only once. The sample here was CD4+ or CD8+ T cells sorted from blood, taken in a trial of the OX40 agonist ivuxolimab. The receptors come from an adult with an advanced solid tumor such as melanoma, head and neck, liver or kidney cancer. CDR3s include the opening cysteine and the closing phenylalanine or tryptophan.

V: TRBV4-2; length: 14; CDR3: CASSQQGAGNTIYF
V: TRBV5-6; length: 13; CDR3: CASSLGRREKLFF
V: TRBV7-2; length: 15; CDR3: CASSSDGYSGNTIYF
V: TRBV30; length: 14; CDR3: CAWRTRGFTGELFF
V: TRBV11-2; length: 13; CDR3: CASSRDRDQPQHF
V: TRBV5-1; length: 15; CDR3: CASSLNAGGEQPQHF
V: TRBV18; length: 14; CDR3: CASSPGVSGETQYF
V: TRBV27; length: 14; CDR3: CASSPWTGRDGYTF
V: TRBV5-4; length: 15; CDR3: CASRTTGAYNSPLHF
V: TRBV28; length: 15; CDR3: CASSPGQVPNQPQHF
V: TRBV6-5; length: 11; CDR3: CASRYNTEAFF
V: TRBV6-6; length: 15; CDR3: CASSAVNREDQPQHF
V: TRBV10-2; length: 14; CDR3: CASSVDRGGETQYF
V: TRBV11-3; length: 15; CDR3: CASSLEADVYNEQFF
V: TRBV7-2; length: 15; CDR3: CASSLGAGKNTEAFF
V: TRBV5-1; length: 15; CDR3: CASSLTGAEAGELFF
V: TRBV5-1; length: 13; CDR3: CASSPLGVETQYF
V: TRBV19; length: 15; CDR3: CASSIGLSGANVLTF
V: TRBV5-1; length: 15; CDR3: CASSSSGLASDEQFF
V: TRBV5-1; length: 13; CDR3: CASSLQDSYEQYF
V: TRBV29-1; length: 14; CDR3: CSVEKSGMNTEAFF
V: TRBV7-2; length: 15; CDR3: CASSYQGQSPGELFF
V: TRBV6-5; length: 15; CDR3: CASSTRGGTGTEAFF
V: TRBV30; length: 13; CDR3: CAWSVGGLAEAFF
V: TRBV19; length: 15; CDR3: CASSISGQGAYEQYF
V: TRBV4-2; length: 17; CDR3: CASSQESGLALTGELFF
V: TRBV6-5; length: 16; CDR3: CASSYSIAGDTYEQYF
V: TRBV11-3; length: 13; CDR3: CASSSGPQETQYF
V: TRBV2; length: 14; CDR3: CASMGTGRGNEQFF
V: TRBV27; length: 16; CDR3: CASSSPEVDRTDTQYF
V: TRBV7-2; length: 18; CDR3: CASSLDPYRNPRGNTIYF
V: TRBV23-1; length: 13; CDR3: CASSRGCNQPQHF